This record concerns one T cell receptor (beta chain) sequence. V was trimmed by 3 bases and J by 5 bases, leaving 13 bases between them. This CDR3 is built from 14 residues. Germline values: CDR1 SGHTA, CDR2 FQGNSA. Amplification of TCR beta CDR3 regions used RNA transcripts. Following a first-round RT-PCR that used HTBI primers, a second-round multiplex PCR was carried out. TCRdb recomputed calls from the multiplex PCR reads with MiXCR, one row per CDR3 protein. The table records over 500,000 distinct CDR3 sequences, about a fifth of them present only once. This sample is drawn from a study of Graves' ophthalmopathy and Graves' hyperthyroidism.

This TCR was sampled from a young woman with stable Graves' hyperthyroidism. Some clones in this sample may be carry-over from other donors' samples. The sample taken for sequencing was peripheral blood. The rearrangement uses TRBV7-2 and TRBJ2-5; D is ambiguous. The CDR3 DNA is TGTGCCAGCAGCTTCTCCCTATCGCCGGAGACCCAGTACTTC. Protein: CASSFSLSPETQYF.